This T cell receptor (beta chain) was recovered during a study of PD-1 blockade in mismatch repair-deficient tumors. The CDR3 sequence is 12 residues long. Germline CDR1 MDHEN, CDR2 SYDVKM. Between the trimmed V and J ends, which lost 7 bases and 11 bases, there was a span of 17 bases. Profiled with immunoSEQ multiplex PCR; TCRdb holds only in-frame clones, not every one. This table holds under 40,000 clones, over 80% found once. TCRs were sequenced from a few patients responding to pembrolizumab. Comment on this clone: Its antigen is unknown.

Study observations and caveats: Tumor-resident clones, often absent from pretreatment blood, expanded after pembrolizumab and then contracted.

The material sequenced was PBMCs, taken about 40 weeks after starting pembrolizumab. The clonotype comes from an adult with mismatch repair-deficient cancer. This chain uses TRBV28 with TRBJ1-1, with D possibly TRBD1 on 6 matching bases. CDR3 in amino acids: CASKRGALEAFF. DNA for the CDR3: TGTGCCAGCAAACGGGGGGCCCTGGAGGCTTTCTTT.